Listed here are 2 T cell receptor beta chains from one sample, sequenced in a study of glioma-infiltrating T cells after dendritic cell vaccination. Clones were read by immunoSEQ multiplex PCR, and TCRdb kept only the in-frame ones, dropping some. The profile shows more than 85,000 clones, approximately 81% of them singletons. Sequences were derived from blood, sampled before dendritic cell vaccination. The receptors were sampled from a human donor with glioblastoma.

The genes are TRBV6-4 and TRBJ1-1, with 9 positions matching TRBD1. The J segment lost 5 bases and the V segment lost 3 bases, leaving 13 bases of the junction unmatched. Germline loops: CDR1 MRHNA, CDR2 SNTAGT. The CDR3 has 17 amino acids. The CDR3 spells CASSEDGGGQGRTEAFF. The CDR3 coding sequence is TGTGCCAGCAGTGAAGACGGGGGGGGACAGGGTCGGACTGAAGCTTTCTTT.

The chain's CDR3 is CASSTTRRERRGTQYF. CDR3 nucleotide sequence: TGTGCCAGCAGCACGACTCGACGGGAGAGGCGGGGTACGCAGTATTTT. J is TRBJ2-3 and V is TRBV13, with a weak D call TRBD2 (6 bases). Germline CDR1 PRHDT, CDR2 FYEKMQ (reference sequence). V lost 5 bases to trimming and J lost 8 bases, with 23 bases between them. The CDR3 is 16 residues long.